The TCR beta chain under discussion was sequenced for a study of T-cell reconstitution after alpha-beta-depleted transplantation in children. The CDR3 contains 13 residues. Germline CDR1 is SGHTA and CDR2 is FQGNSA. Trimming removed 1 base at V and 0 bases at J, with 2 bases between. This clonotype was observed at least ten times. Preparation of the TCRbeta library was carried out with unique molecular identifiers. A single record per CDR3 protein comes from TCRdb applying MiXCR to the PCR reads. The table has hundreds of thousands of distinct CDR3 sequences, roughly 15% seen once; the top ten hold approximately 1%.

This clonotype originated in a human donor who donated a stem cell graft to a child with acute myeloid leukemia. V is TRBV7-2 and J is TRBJ2-3; D not resolved. The sequencing here drew on PBMCs from the stem cell graft donor, taken from the stem cell graft. This CDR3 reads CASSLESTDTQYF. CDR3 coding DNA: TGTGCCAGCAGCTTAGAAAGCACAGATACGCAGTATTTT.